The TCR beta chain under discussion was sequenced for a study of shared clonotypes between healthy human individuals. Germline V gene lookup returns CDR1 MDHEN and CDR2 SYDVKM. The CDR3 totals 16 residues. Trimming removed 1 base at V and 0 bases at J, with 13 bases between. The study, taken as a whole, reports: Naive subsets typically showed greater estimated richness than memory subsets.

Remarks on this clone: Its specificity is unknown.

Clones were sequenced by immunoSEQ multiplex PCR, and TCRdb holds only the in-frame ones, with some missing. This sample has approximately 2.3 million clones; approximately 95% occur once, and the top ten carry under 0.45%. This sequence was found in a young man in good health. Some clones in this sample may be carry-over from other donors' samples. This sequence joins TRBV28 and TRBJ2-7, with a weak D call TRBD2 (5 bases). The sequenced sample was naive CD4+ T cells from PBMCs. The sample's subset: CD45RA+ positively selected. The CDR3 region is CASSLFVAGSSYEQYF. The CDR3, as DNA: TGTGCCAGCAGTTTATTTGTGGCGGGTAGCTCCTACGAGCAGTACTTC.